This T cell receptor (beta chain) is drawn from a study of OX40 agonist ivuxolimab in advanced cancers. Whole-study context: Patients received intravenous ivuxolimab every 2 weeks at 0.01 to 10 mg/kg. Patients with prior anti-PD-1, anti-PD-L1 or anti-CTLA-4 therapy were eligible; approximately 37% had some. The study enrolled dose-escalation patients with hepatocellular carcinoma, melanoma, renal cell or head and neck cancer.

The CDR3 extends over 13 amino acids. The V end lost 6 bases, the J end lost 3 bases, and 11 bases lay between the germline ends. Germline V lookup: CDR1 SEHNR, CDR2 FQNEAQ (reference sequence). In this sample, this clone turned up a few times. Method: immunoSEQ multiplex PCR; TCRdb's copy keeps in-frame clones and lacks some. The sample has roughly 120,000 clones, about nine tenths seen once. The sequences come from CD4+ or CD8+ T cells sorted from blood, collected in a trial of the OX40 agonist ivuxolimab. This TCR derives from an adult with an advanced solid tumor such as melanoma, head and neck, liver or kidney cancer. This chain links TRBV7-9 with TRBJ1-1; D unresolved. The CDR3 protein is CASRPHGDTEAFF. In DNA form, the CDR3 reads TGTGCCAGCAGACCTCATGGGGACACTGAAGCTTTCTTT.